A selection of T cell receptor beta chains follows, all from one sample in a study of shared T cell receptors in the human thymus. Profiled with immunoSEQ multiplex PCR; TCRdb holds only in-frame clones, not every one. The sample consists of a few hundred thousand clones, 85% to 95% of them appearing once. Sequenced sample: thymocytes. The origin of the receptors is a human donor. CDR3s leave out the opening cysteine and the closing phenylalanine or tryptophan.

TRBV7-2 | ASSLAETVWANVLT
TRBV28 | ASSPRDRGLEGANVLT
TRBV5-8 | ASSLGCDEKLF
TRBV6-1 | ASSESLWGGTENTEAF
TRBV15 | ATSRGLSSPGCEQY
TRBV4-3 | ASSQGEDSYEQY
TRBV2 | ASSEALHKGRRESYEQY
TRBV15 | ATSRARSSGGDYGYT
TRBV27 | ASSSGNQPQH
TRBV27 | ASSSDSTLSYEQY
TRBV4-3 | ASSLPGLAGATDTQY